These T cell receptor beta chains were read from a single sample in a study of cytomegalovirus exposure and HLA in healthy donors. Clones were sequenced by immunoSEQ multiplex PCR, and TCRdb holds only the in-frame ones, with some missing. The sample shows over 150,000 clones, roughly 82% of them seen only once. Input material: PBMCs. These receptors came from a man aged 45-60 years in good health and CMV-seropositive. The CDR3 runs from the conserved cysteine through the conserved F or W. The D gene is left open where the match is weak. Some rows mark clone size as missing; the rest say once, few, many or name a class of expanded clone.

TGTGCCAGTACTGGCAGGAACACTGAAGCTTTCTTT | CASTGRNTEAFF | 12 | TRBJ1-1 | TRBV19 | NA | NA
TGTGCCAGCTCACCACCATCCGAGGAGACCCAGTACTTC | CASSPPSEETQYF | 13 | TRBJ2-5 | TRBV18 | NA | NA
TGCGCCAGCAGCTTGGGATCGGCAGGGTCCCTTCAAGAGACCCAGTACTTC | CASSLGSAGSLQETQYF | 17 | TRBJ2-5 | TRBV5-1 | NA | NA
TGTGCCACCAGCAGAGTCGGGGGAGAGACCCAGTACTTC | CATSRVGGETQYF | 13 | TRBJ2-5 | TRBV15 | NA | NA
TGTGCCAGCTCCTTAGTTAGCACAGATACGCAGTATTTT | CASSLVSTDTQYF | 13 | TRBJ2-3 | TRBV6-1 | NA | once
TGTGCCAGCAGTATGGGAGTTTATGGCTACACCTTC | CASSMGVYGYTF | 12 | TRBJ1-2 | TRBV6-1 | NA | NA
TGTGCCAGCAGCCAAGAAGAGGGGGCAAGCAATCAGCCCCAGCATTTT | CASSQEEGASNQPQHF | 16 | TRBJ1-5 | TRBV4-2 | TRBD1 | NA
TGTGCCAGCAGCAAACTCCCTGGGGCCTCCAATCAGCCCCAGCATTTT | CASSKLPGASNQPQHF | 16 | TRBJ1-5 | TRBV21-1 | NA | NA
TGCGCCAGCAGCTATGGACAGGGGAGCCTCGAGCAGTACTTC | CASSYGQGSLEQYF | 14 | TRBJ2-7 | TRBV5-1 | TRBD1 | NA
TGTGCCAGCAGCTTGGATGAGGGGGCAACGAATCAGCCCCAGCATTTT | CASSLDEGATNQPQHF | 16 | TRBJ1-5 | TRBV5-8 | TRBD1 | NA
TGTGCCAGCAGCCAAGACAGGGGATTTTACGAGCAGTACTTC | CASSQDRGFYEQYF | 14 | TRBJ2-7 | TRBV7-6 | TRBD1 | NA
TGTGCCAGCAGCCGGGACAGGGAGGTCCAAGAGACCCAGTACTTC | CASSRDREVQETQYF | 15 | TRBJ2-5 | TRBV28 | TRBD1 | few
TGTGCCAGCAGATTGACTCGTTCCACCGGGGAGCTGTTTTTT | CASRLTRSTGELFF | 14 | TRBJ2-2 | TRBV27 | NA | once
TGTGCCAGCAGCTTAGGGTACAGGCCTCATGAGCAGTTCTTC | CASSLGYRPHEQFF | 14 | TRBJ2-1 | TRBV7-2 | NA | NA
TGTGCCAGCAACTCCCCAGGGGGCGCGACTGGAAACACCATATATTTT | CASNSPGGATGNTIYF | 16 | TRBJ1-3 | TRBV6-6 | TRBD1 | once
TGTGCCAGCAGCTGGGCCCGCGAGCAGCCCCAGCATTTT | CASSWAREQPQHF | 13 | TRBJ1-5 | TRBV7-3 | NA | once
TGTGCCAGCAGCGTAGCGGGACAGGGTTTCAATGAGCAGTTCTTC | CASSVAGQGFNEQFF | 15 | TRBJ2-1 | TRBV9 | TRBD1 | NA
TGTGCCAGCAGCCCAGGTAGCGGGGTAACAGATACGCAGTATTTT | CASSPGSGVTDTQYF | 15 | TRBJ2-3 | TRBV4-2 | TRBD2 | NA
TGTGCCAGCAGCCGACCAGGACAGGGAGAGGGCAATCAGCCCCAGCATTTT | CASSRPGQGEGNQPQHF | 17 | TRBJ1-5 | TRBV4-2 | TRBD1 | NA
TGTGCCAGCAGCTTGGAGGGAACCGGGGCCAACGTCCTGACTTTC | CASSLEGTGANVLTF | 15 | TRBJ2-6 | TRBV7-9 | NA | NA
TGTGCCAGTAGTATAGGGACAGGGGCCAATCAGCCCCAGCATTTT | CASSIGTGANQPQHF | 15 | TRBJ1-5 | TRBV19 | TRBD1 | NA
TGTGCCAGCAGCTTATGGGGCGCGTCGGATCAGCCCCAGCATTTT | CASSLWGASDQPQHF | 15 | TRBJ1-5 | TRBV7-2 | NA | NA
TGTGCCAGCAGCCTAGCGGGAGGCCAAGAGACCCAGTACTTC | CASSLAGGQETQYF | 14 | TRBJ2-5 | TRBV6-1 | TRBD2 | NA
TGTGCCAGCAGCTTCAGGCACCTAGCGGGAGGGGAGACCCAGTACTTC | CASSFRHLAGGETQYF | 16 | TRBJ2-5 | TRBV7-2 | TRBD2 | NA
TGTGCCAGCAGTGCGTCCTCGGATACGCAGTATTTT | CASSASSDTQYF | 12 | TRBJ2-3 | TRBV2 | NA | NA
TGTGCCAGCTCAGCATCGACAACAACTAATGAAAAACTGTTTTTT | CASSASTTTNEKLFF | 15 | TRBJ1-4 | TRBV18 | NA | NA
TGTGCCAGCAGTGACCCCCTCCTAGGCAATGAGCAGTTCTTC | CASSDPLLGNEQFF | 14 | TRBJ2-1 | TRBV6-4 | NA | once
TGTGCCTGGAGTGGGCAGGCGAACACTGAAGCTTTCTTT | CAWSGQANTEAFF | 13 | TRBJ1-1 | TRBV30 | NA | NA
TGTGCCAGCAGCCCTAGCGGGGGGGAATCAGATACGCAGTATTTT | CASSPSGGESDTQYF | 15 | TRBJ2-3 | TRBV7-9 | TRBD2 | NA
TGTGCCAGCAGCGTAGGGGACAGGGTGAACACTGAAGCTTTCTTT | CASSVGDRVNTEAFF | 15 | TRBJ1-1 | TRBV9 | TRBD1 | NA
TGTGCCACCAGCAGAATGATGGGAGACAATCAGCCCCAGCATTTT | CATSRMMGDNQPQHF | 15 | TRBJ1-5 | TRBV15 | NA | NA
TGCGCCAGCAGCCAAGTTCGGGTGGGCACTGAAGCTTTCTTT | CASSQVRVGTEAFF | 14 | TRBJ1-1 | TRBV4-3 | NA | NA
TGTGCCAGCAGTTACTCTGGGGCGGACTATGGCTACACCTTC | CASSYSGADYGYTF | 14 | TRBJ1-2 | TRBV6-5 | NA | NA
TGTGCCAGCAGCTTGTATTCTCTCAGCGGGAACGAGCAGTACTTC | CASSLYSLSGNEQYF | 15 | TRBJ2-7 | TRBV5-8 | TRBD2 | NA
TGTGCCAGCAGCGTAGGAGTGACAGGCGGTGGCTACACCTTC | CASSVGVTGGGYTF | 14 | TRBJ1-2 | TRBV9 | NA | NA
TGCAGCGTGATGACCGGGACTAGCGGGACCGGCGAGCAGTACTTC | CSVMTGTSGTGEQYF | 15 | TRBJ2-7 | TRBV29-1 | TRBD2 | NA
TGTGCCAGCAGTTTATGGGGCAGGGGCCCCTCGAACACCGGGGAGCTGTTTTTT | CASSLWGRGPSNTGELFF | 18 | TRBJ2-2 | TRBV28 | NA | once
TGTGCCACGGCTGACAGAAACACTGAAGCTTTCTTT | CATADRNTEAFF | 12 | TRBJ1-1 | TRBV10-3 | NA | NA
TGTGCCAGCCGGGACAGATCGAACACCGGGGAGCTGTTTTTT | CASRDRSNTGELFF | 14 | TRBJ2-2 | TRBV27 | TRBD1 | NA
TGTGCCAGCAGCTTCGGGGACAGCAGCACAGATACGCAGTATTTT | CASSFGDSSTDTQYF | 15 | TRBJ2-3 | TRBV5-6 | TRBD1 | NA
TGTGCCAGCAGCTTTTCCGGGACATTTGGAAACACCATATATTTT | CASSFSGTFGNTIYF | 15 | TRBJ1-3 | TRBV7-9 | NA | NA
TGTGCCAGCAGCGAATCGGAGCATACTGAGCAGTTCTTC | CASSESEHTEQFF | 13 | TRBJ2-1 | TRBV9 | NA | few
TGTGCCAGCAGCTTAGCATCAGTCCTAGCGGGGAGCAATGAGCAGTTCTTC | CASSLASVLAGSNEQFF | 17 | TRBJ2-1 | TRBV7-9 | TRBD2 | once
TGCAGCGGCCAAGAGTCAGGGGGCAACTATGGCTACACCTTC | CSGQESGGNYGYTF | 14 | TRBJ1-2 | TRBV29-1 | TRBD1 | few
TGTGCCAGCAGCACCCAAACAGTCCCAGCCAAAAACATTCAGTACTTC | CASSTQTVPAKNIQYF | 16 | TRBJ2-4 | TRBV5-4 | NA | NA
TGTGCTAGCAGGCTGGGGACAGAATCAAACACCGGGGAGCTGTTTTTT | CASRLGTESNTGELFF | 16 | TRBJ2-2 | TRBV7-7 | TRBD1 | NA
TGTGCCAGCAGTGCGGCTAGCGGAAACACAGATACGCAGTATTTT | CASSAASGNTDTQYF | 15 | TRBJ2-3 | TRBV2 | TRBD2 | NA
TGTGCCAGCAGCCCCGGGACTAGCGGGGCCAATGAGCAGTTCTTC | CASSPGTSGANEQFF | 15 | TRBJ2-1 | TRBV13 | TRBD2 | NA
TGCAGCATAGGACAGGGGGGCAACACTGAAGCTTTCTTT | CSIGQGGNTEAFF | 13 | TRBJ1-1 | TRBV29-1 | TRBD1 | NA
TGTGCCACTACGGGACAGGGACGATCACCCCTCCACTTT | CATTGQGRSPLHF | 13 | TRBJ1-6 | TRBV28 | TRBD1 | NA
TGTGCCAGCAGTTCCCCGCGCGTCACAGATACGCAGTATTTT | CASSSPRVTDTQYF | 14 | TRBJ2-3 | TRBV6-5 | NA | few
TGTGCCAGTCGAACCGGGGTCAGAAATCAGCCCCAGCATTTT | CASRTGVRNQPQHF | 14 | TRBJ1-5 | TRBV28 | NA | NA
TGTGCCTCCACCCCCAGGAGGAAAACTAATGAAAAACTGTTTTTT | CASTPRRKTNEKLFF | 15 | TRBJ1-4 | TRBV30 | NA | NA